A single sample gave rise to the 8 T cell receptor beta chains below, sequenced in a study. One entry per CDR3 protein, called by TCRdb with MiXCR from the 5' RACE reads. The sample shows 8,000 to 8,500 distinct CDR3 sequences, about two thirds of them seen only once. Sequencing was performed on tumor-infiltrating naive CD4+ T cells sorted from the breast tumor. Sample subset: naive CD4+ T cells, CD4+CD45RA+CD25-. The receptors originated from a female donor with breast cancer.

The chain employs TRBV20-1 and TRBJ2-3; D might be TRBD2 (7 bases). Germline-derived CDR1 and CDR2 are DFQATT and SNEGSKA (reference sequence). V lost 2 bases, J lost 1 base, and 10 bases lay in between. This CDR3 contains 14 residues. The CDR3 protein is CSARKGGGTDTQYF. The CDR3 DNA sequence: TGCAGTGCTAGAAAGGGGGGGGGCACAGATACGCAGTATTTT.

On this clonotype itself: At one end the junction does not follow the germline gene, possibly because of a read error. V is TRBV20-1 and J is TRBJ1-5; 11 bases fit TRBD1. The CDR3 length is 16 residues. In germline, CDR1 is DFQATT, CDR2 SNEGSKA (reference sequence). CDR3 region: CSAPYRDRGYDQPQRF. CDR3 DNA sequence: TGCAGTGCCCCTTACCGGGACAGGGGGTATGATCAGCCCCAGCGTTTT.

The chain carries TRBV7-3 and TRBJ2-1; D ambiguous. Trimming pared 8 bases from V and 6 bases from J, leaving 11 bases between. The CDR3 is 12 amino acids. Germline V gene data show CDR1 as SGHTA and CDR2 as FQGTGA. CDR3 in amino acids: CASGLSSNEQFF. The CDR3 nucleotides are TGTGCCAGCGGATTGTCCAGCAATGAGCAGTTCTTC.

The V call is TRBV28, the J call TRBJ2-5, with 7 bases identical to TRBD1. J lost 2 bases, V lost 4 bases, and 7 bases had no gene match. The CDR3 covers 15 residues. The germline V gene encodes CDR1 MDHEN and CDR2 SYDVKM. The CDR3 region is CASSSTGAAQETQYF. The CDR3 DNA is TGTGCCAGCAGTTCAACAGGGGCCGCTCAAGAGACCCAGTACTTC.

The V call is TRBV2, the J call TRBJ2-3; D could derive from TRBD1 or TRBD2 (6 bases each). The CDR3 loop spans 13 amino acids. Germline CDR1 SNHLY, CDR2 FYNNEI. The germline V and J ends were trimmed by 1 base and 8 bases, with 10 bases remaining between them. CDR3 in amino acids: CASSEDREVTQYF. The CDR3 DNA is TGTGCCAGCAGTGAAGACAGGGAGGTTACGCAGTATTTT.

The gene calls are TRBV14 and TRBJ2-2; tentatively, D is TRBD2 (6 bases). Germline-derived CDR1 and CDR2 are SGHDN and FVKESK. Trimming shortened V by 2 bases and J by 6 bases, and 13 bases separated the two germline ends. This CDR3 comprises 15 residues. In DNA form, the CDR3 reads TGTGCCAGCAGCCAATGGACGGGGGAGGCCGGGGAGCTGTTTTTT. It codes for CASSQWTGEAGELFF.

The chain recombines TRBV7-2 with TRBJ1-1; the D gene is possibly TRBD1 (5 bases). V gave up 1 base and J gave up 11 bases, with 8 bases separating them. Germline CDR1 and CDR2: SGHTA and FQGNSA. The CDR3 consists of 11 residues. CDR3 sequence reads: CASSLEGIAFF. The DNA of the CDR3 is TGTGCCAGCAGCTTAGAGGGGATCGCTTTCTTT.

This clonotype was detected only a few times. The chain has TRBV6-2 or TRBV6-3 and TRBJ2-1; tentatively, D is TRBD1 (6 bases). This CDR3 comprises 14 residues. V lost 10 bases, J lost 3 bases, and 16 bases lay in between. Germline values: CDR1 MNHEY, CDR2 SVGEGT. CDR3: CATTTGSLYNEQFF. CDR3 DNA sequence: TGTGCCACCACCACAGGGTCCCTCTACAATGAGCAGTTCTTC.